Sequencing of this T cell receptor beta chain was carried out in a study of blood T cell repertoires in COVID-19 (dated by TCRdb to about 2020). With regard to the full study: Collaborator samples came from the United States, Italy and Spain and covered acute and convalescent phases of COVID-19. The material from the prospective study consisted of cDNA or gDNA derived from T cells, B-cell-depleted T cells, or PBMCs. Subjects who had been exposed to COVID-19, were actively infected with it, or had recovered from it provided the deeply sampled blood TCRbeta repertoires that made up the dataset. The repertoires were released in a freely available public database intended as a resource for research on the immune response to SARS-CoV-2. Samples came from the ongoing ImmuneRACE study (first 160 participants) plus 1,254 subjects from 6 global collaborators. A de-identified subject ID, COVID-19 status, age in years and sex were almost always included in the sample metadata. Where available, HLA class I and class II types were taken from metadata supplied by the sample provider and were not determined by assay-based typing. The research as a whole found: The quantity of clinical and demographic metadata differed by source and by participant and was supplied without curation.

TCRbeta CDR3 regions were amplified from genomic DNA using the immunoSEQ Assay, a bias-controlled multiplex PCR. On the study's bioinformatics: The number of nucleated cells in each sample was estimated by amplification of reference gene primers within the assay. Sequence reads were collapsed and filtered to measure the absolute abundance of every unique TCRbeta CDR3 rearrangement. For each sample, productive Simpson clonality was calculated as the square root of Simpson's diversity index across productive rearrangements. TCRdb provides this immuneACCESS table in a form limited to in-frame rearrangements. Some clones are lacking; in checked studies, under half of them reflect an unresolved V gene, and why the rest are absent is not known. V, J and clone size derive from that table, while D and trimming were established from the DNA sequence. The sample data list about 210,000 clones, and 85% of these were observed just once. Of the sample, about 5.1% is held by the ten largest clones.

Germline trimming: 4 bases from V, 8 bases from J; junction bases outside gene matches: 12. The germline V gene (reference sequence) supplies CDR1 LGHDT and CDR2 YNNKEL. From the cysteine up to the phenylalanine, the CDR3 has a length of 15 residues. Only the CDR3 DNA stays, 45 bases, in frame from base 1. Worth noting for this clone: Its antigen is not yet known. Within one base of it there is no much larger clone, and no base qualities were kept.

One collaborating source in Seattle enrolled patients while the patients were actively infected and followed the patients over time throughout the course of disease. Collaborating institutions collected whole blood in K2EDTA tubes following their own protocols. Collaborator samples were shipped for TCRbeta analysis as frozen whole blood, isolated PBMCs, or DNA extracted from either sample type. The source of this sequence is a man aged 50 to 60 with COVID-19, enrolled during active disease. The receptor chain draws on TRBV3-1 (or the pseudogene TRBV3-2) and TRBJ1-2, with 8 bases matching TRBD1. The sample was peripheral blood. CDR3 protein: CASSRSWTGRSGYTF. The sequenced DNA: TGTGCCAGCAGCCGAAGTTGGACAGGGCGGTCCGGCTACACCTTC.